The 19 T cell receptor beta chains below come from one sample, sequenced in a study of T cell responses to AZD1222 COVID-19 vaccine. TCRdb keeps only in-frame clones here, not all; method: immunoSEQ multiplex PCR. The top ten hold 1.6% of the sample, which has 130,000 to 150,000 clones, more than 80% seen once. The sequences come from peripheral blood, collected on day 0 of AZD1222 vaccination. These receptors came from an adult in good health.

The rearrangement uses TRBV29-1 and TRBJ2-7; 7 bases agree with TRBD1. Germline V gene sequence: CDR1 SQVTM, CDR2 ANQGSEA. This CDR3 is 13 amino acids long. V trimming: 5 bases; J trimming: 1 base; junction bases outside the gene matches: 5. The CDR3 DNA is TGCAGCGTTTACGGGACAGATTCCTACGAGCAGTACTTC. Translation: CSVYGTDSYEQYF.

The J gene is TRBJ1-5, the V gene TRBV28, with 7 bases matching TRBD1. V lost 5 bases to trimming and J lost 4 bases; unmatched junction nucleotides: 5. Per the germline V gene, CDR1 is MDHEN and CDR2 is SYDVKM. This CDR3 region has 14 residues. The CDR3 nucleotides read TGTGCCAGCAGTCAAAACAGGGGAAATCAGCCCCAGCATTTT. It translates to CASSQNRGNQPQHF.

This sequence joins TRBV20-1 and TRBJ1-1; a possible D gene is TRBD1 (6 bases). Germline V gives CDR1 DFQATT, CDR2 SNEGSKA (reference sequence). This CDR3 contains 11 residues. Trimming removed 3 bases from V and 7 bases from J, with 9 bases in between. The CDR3 is CSASTGFEAFF. The DNA for the CDR3 is TGCAGTGCTAGCACAGGGTTTGAAGCTTTCTTT.

This clone was observed a handful of times. The chain employs TRBV18 and TRBJ1-5, with 7 nucleotides matching TRBD1. The CDR3 totals 16 residues. Per germline, CDR1 KGHSH and CDR2 LQKENI. V lost 3 bases, J lost 0 bases, and 5 bases stayed unmatched. CDR3 nucleotides: TGTGCCAGCTCACCGGGACAGCCGTATAGCAATCAGCCCCAGCATTTT. Its protein product is CASSPGQPYSNQPQHF.

This clone was detected a few times. V and J are TRBV19 and TRBJ2-2; 7 bases fit TRBD2. Trimming at V came to 6 bases and at J to 7 bases, leaving 11 bases not matched to a gene. This CDR3 contains 15 residues. CDR1 and CDR2 from the germline V gene are LNHDA and SQIVND (reference sequence). The CDR3: CASSEAGVWNGELFF. The CDR3 nucleotides read TGTGCCAGTAGCGAGGCGGGAGTTTGGAACGGGGAGCTGTTTTTT. The full variable domain, rest sourced from reference TRBV19 and TRBJ2-2, is DGGITQSPKYLFRKEGQNVTLSCEQNLNHDAMYWYRQDPGQGLRLIYYSQIVNDFQKGDIAEGYSVSREKKESFPLTVTSAQKNPTAFYLCASSEAGVWNGELFFGEGSRLTVL.

V and J are TRBV9 and TRBJ1-6; possibly TRBD1 for D (5 bases). The germline gives CDR1 SGDLS, CDR2 YYNGEE. V was shortened by 3 bases and J by 9 bases, with 16 bases between the two germline ends. This CDR3 has 15 residues. The CDR3 nucleotides are TGTGCCAGCAGCGGGAGGGAGGGGAAAAGTTCACCCCTCCACTTT. Translating gives CASSGREGKSSPLHF.

The table lists this clone with a few counts. The rearrangement uses TRBV7-2 and TRBJ2-7, with D perhaps matching TRBD2 (5 bases). Germline CDR1 is SGHTA and CDR2 is FQGNSA. Trimming pared 4 bases from V and 2 bases from J, leaving 15 bases between. The CDR3 is made up of 15 amino acids. CDR3 DNA sequence: TGTGCCAGCAGCTCCGGACTGTTATCCACCTACGAGCAGTACTTC. It encodes CASSSGLLSTYEQYF.

This chain uses TRBV11-2 with TRBJ2-5; 8 nucleotides agree with TRBD2. V was pared by 5 bases and J by 2 bases, with 10 bases of the junction left unmatched. Germline V CDR1 and CDR2: SGHAT, FQNNGV. This CDR3 is 16 amino acids long. CDR3 in amino acids: CASSRGGRTIQETQYF. CDR3 sequence (DNA): TGTGCCAGCAGCCGCGGGGGGCGGACGATTCAAGAGACCCAGTACTTC. The full variable domain, completed using reference TRBV11-2 and TRBJ2-5, is EAGVAQSPRYKIIEKRQSVAFWCNPISGHATLYWYQQILGQGPKLLIQFQNNGVVDDSQLPKDRFSAERLKGVDSTLKIQPAKLEDSAVYLCASSRGGRTIQETQYFGPGTRLLVL.

This chain uses TRBV11-2 with TRBJ2-4; a possible D gene is TRBD2 (5 bases). V was clipped by 5 bases and J by 5 bases, with 16 bases between them. The CDR3 is made up of 15 amino acids. Germline assignment: CDR1 SGHAT and CDR2 FQNNGV. The CDR3: CASSRGGVAENIQYF. The CDR3 nucleotides are TGTGCCAGCAGCCGCGGAGGAGTTGCAGAAAACATTCAGTACTTC. The entire variable domain, with the rest obtained from reference TRBV11-2 and TRBJ2-4, is as follows: EAGVAQSPRYKIIEKRQSVAFWCNPISGHATLYWYQQILGQGPKLLIQFQNNGVVDDSQLPKDRFSAERLKGVDSTLKIQPAKLEDSAVYLCASSRGGVAENIQYFGAGTRLSVL.

The genes are TRBV3-1 (or the pseudogene TRBV3-2) and TRBJ2-7; D unclear. The CDR3 is 13 amino acids. V dropped 7 bases and J dropped 5 bases, with 15 bases sitting between them. CDR1 and CDR2 from the germline V gene are LGHDT and YNNKEL (reference sequence). The CDR3 DNA reads TGTGCCAGCACCCCTAAGACGAGCGACGAGCAGTACTTC. It yields the protein CASTPKTSDEQYF.

This rearrangement joins TRBV19 to TRBJ2-3, with D perhaps TRBD1 (6 bases). The germline gives CDR1 LNHDA, CDR2 SQIVND (reference sequence). The V end lost 5 bases, the J end lost 1 base, and 10 bases lay between the germline ends. The CDR3 loop spans 14 amino acids. This CDR3 reads CASSRGGGTDTQYF. For the CDR3, the DNA is TGTGCCAGTAGTCGTGGGGGCGGCACAGATACGCAGTATTTT.

A single count supports this clone. The junction differs from germline at one of its ends, possibly a read error. CDR3 DNA sequence: TGTGCCACCAGCAGACAAACTAGCCTTGTCCCTAATGAGCAGTTCTTC. This encodes CATSRQTSLVPNEQFF. V usage is TRBV7-8 and J usage is TRBJ2-1, with a possible D match to TRBD2 (6 bases). This CDR3 is built from 16 residues. CDR1 is SGHVS, CDR2 FQNEAQ, per germline.

The V call is TRBV15, the J call TRBJ2-7; the match to TRBD1 covers 10 bases. The germline gives CDR1 LNHNV, CDR2 YYDKDF (reference sequence). The CDR3 loop spans 15 amino acids. With 1 base clipped from V and 4 bases from J, the junction kept 4 bases outside the gene matches. The CDR3 nucleotides read TGTGCCACCAGCAGAGGGACAGGGGGTTATTACGAGCAGTACTTC. Translating it yields CATSRGTGGYYEQYF. The full variable domain, its missing parts supplied by reference TRBV15 and TRBJ2-7, is DAMVIQNPRYQVTQFGKPVTLSCSQTLNHNVMYWYQQKSSQAPKLLFHYYDKDFNNEADTPDNFQSRRPNTSFCFLDIRSPGLGDTAMYLCATSRGTGGYYEQYFGPGTRLTVT.

This chain links TRBV7-8 with TRBJ2-6, with no clear D. Germline V CDR1 and CDR2: SGHVS, FQNEAQ. Trimming left V 4 bases short and J 2 bases short, with 9 bases between. This CDR3 has 15 residues. The CDR3 nucleotides are TGTGCCAGCAGCTCTACATCCACTGGGGCCAACGTCCTGACTTTC. It yields the protein CASSSTSTGANVLTF.

J is TRBJ2-1 and V is TRBV24-1, with TRBD2 identical over 15 bases. V dropped 5 bases and J dropped 4; count of bases not matched to a gene: 8. Germline V gives CDR1 KGHDR, CDR2 SFDVKD. This CDR3 comprises 18 residues. In nucleotides, the CDR3 is TGTGCCACCAGTGGGACTAGCGGGGGGGCTTCGGGATACAATGAGCAGTTCTTC. It codes for CATSGTSGGASGYNEQFF.

This clone was detected only once. The chain employs TRBV25-1 and TRBJ1-2, with no clear D. The germline V gene has CDR1 MGHDK and CDR2 SYGVNS. This CDR3 spans 13 amino acids. The V end lost 5 bases, the J end lost 8 bases, and 15 bases lay between the germline ends. CDR3 in DNA: TGTGCCAGCAGTCGTCCACCACCTCCAGGCTACACCTTC. This encodes CASSRPPPPGYTF.

The chain combines TRBV7-3 with TRBJ2-7; D is tentatively TRBD1 or TRBD2 (7 bases each). There are 14 residues in the CDR3. Trimming took off 2 bases at V and 7 bases at J, with 15 bases between the two ends. CDR1 and CDR2 (germline): SGHTA, FQGTGA. CDR3 sequence: CASSLGRGLGEQYF. The CDR3 DNA sequence: TGTGCCAGCAGCTTAGGGAGGGGGCTTGGGGAGCAGTACTTC.

The chain recombines TRBV27 with TRBJ1-5; TRBD1 agrees at 8 bases. This CDR3 has 16 residues. The V and J ends lost 2 bases and 2 bases, in that order; junction bases with no gene match: 5. Germline V CDR1 and CDR2: MNHEY, SMNVEV (reference sequence). The CDR3 protein is CASSLGVQGGNQPQHF. In DNA form, the CDR3 reads TGTGCCAGCAGTTTAGGGGTACAGGGGGGCAATCAGCCCCAGCATTTT.

The J gene is TRBJ1-1, the V gene TRBV7-8, with 8 bases that match TRBD1. Germline CDR1 is SGHVS and CDR2 is FQNEAQ. The V gene end was trimmed by 6 bases and the J gene end by 4 bases; junction bases not matched to a gene: 10. The CDR3 consists of 15 residues. CDR3 coding DNA: TGTGCCAGCAGAGCCCACAGGGGGATGGGCACTGAAGCTTTCTTT. Translating it yields CASRAHRGMGTEAFF.